The 23 T cell receptor beta chains in this list originate from one sample, sequenced in a study of blood T cell repertoires in COVID-19. Sequencing used immunoSEQ multiplex PCR; TCRdb keeps in-frame clones, though not all of them. The sample yields about 160,000 clones, 75% to 85% seen once. The sample taken for sequencing was PBMCs or T cells enriched from blood (not recorded which). Receptors originate from a woman aged 55-70 years who had recovered from COVID-19.

V gene TRBV5-1 combines with J gene TRBJ2-2, with TRBD2 matching over 11 bases. The V segment lost 1 base and the J segment 4 bases; nucleotides outside the gene matches: 3. The CDR3 is 16 amino acids. CDR1 and CDR2 (germline): SGHRS, YFSETQ. This CDR3 reads CASSLTSGGTTGELFF. CDR3 DNA: TGCGCCAGCAGCTTGACTAGCGGGGGAACCACCGGGGAGCTGTTTTTT.

This chain joins TRBV18 and TRBJ1-1; D is unresolved. There are 15 residues in the CDR3. Per germline, CDR1 KGHSH and CDR2 LQKENI. Trimming stripped 0 bases from V and 2 bases from J, with 10 bases between. This CDR3 is CASSPPLQLNTEAFF. The CDR3 coding sequence is TGTGCCAGCTCACCACCATTACAGCTTAACACTGAAGCTTTCTTT.

This chain links TRBV5-1 with TRBJ1-3; TRBD1 aligns across 7 bases. The CDR3 has 15 amino acids. CDR1 SGHRS and CDR2 YFSETQ come from the germline V gene. V shed 3 bases and J 2 bases; nucleotides not matched to a gene: 5. CDR3 DNA sequence: TGCGCCAGCAGCTCCGAGGGGGCGACTGGAAACACCATATATTTT. Amino acids: CASSSEGATGNTIYF.

V gene TRBV5-4 combines with J gene TRBJ1-2; weak D call: TRBD1 (6 bases). The CDR3 has 14 residues. V was pared by 4 bases and J by 2 bases, with 12 bases between. Looked up from germline, CDR1 is SGHNT and CDR2 is YYREEE (reference sequence). The CDR3 protein is CASSAGTSNYGYTF. The CDR3 coding sequence is TGTGCCAGCAGCGCAGGGACATCAAACTATGGCTACACCTTC.

As DNA, the CDR3 is TGTGCCAGCAATCCCAGGGCAGGGTTTCAGCCCCAGCATTTT. Protein sequence: CASNPRAGFQPQHF. The chain carries TRBV6-5 and TRBJ1-5, with D maybe TRBD1 (5 bases). This CDR3 contains 14 residues. Germline V gene lookup returns CDR1 MNHEY and CDR2 SVGAGI. Trimming removed 7 bases from V and 6 bases from J, with 16 bases in between.

The V gene is TRBV5-1, the J gene TRBJ2-5; D gene uncertain. From germline, CDR1 is SGHRS and CDR2 YFSETQ. Trimming left V 0 bases short and J 0 bases short, with 6 bases between. This CDR3 contains 14 residues. CDR3 DNA sequence: TGCGCCAGCAGCTTGGGGCAGGACCAAGAGACCCAGTACTTC. As protein: CASSLGQDQETQYF.

Only one count was recorded for this clone. This sequence joins TRBV24-1 and TRBJ2-3, with D possibly matching TRBD2 (6 bases). Germline V gene lookup returns CDR1 KGHDR and CDR2 SFDVKD. The CDR3 has 15 residues. Trimming pared 5 bases from V and 1 base from J, leaving 12 bases between. CDR3 nucleotides: TGTGCCACCAGTGTGAATAGCGGACGCACAGATACGCAGTATTTT. As protein: CATSVNSGRTDTQYF.

The chain's CDR3 is CASSLAPSYEQYF. DNA of the CDR3: TGTGCCAGCAGCTTGGCCCCGTCCTACGAGCAGTACTTC. V gene TRBV5-5 combines with J gene TRBJ2-7; no definite D call. The V gene's germline CDR1 is SGHKS and CDR2 YYEKEE (reference sequence). This CDR3 is 13 amino acids long. V lost 0 bases and J lost 1, with 5 bases in between.

The chain recombines TRBV18 with TRBJ2-3; the match to TRBD1 covers 7 bases. Germline CDR1 reads KGHSH; CDR2 reads LQKENI. The CDR3 totals 15 residues. The V gene end was trimmed by 3 bases and the J gene end by 0 bases; junction bases not matched to a gene: 3. The CDR3 coding sequence is TGTGCCAGCTCACCCCGGACAGGAAGCACAGATACGCAGTATTTT. Translation gives CASSPRTGSTDTQYF.

V and J are TRBV10-2 and TRBJ2-1, with TRBD2 matching over 7 bases. After removal of 1 base from V and 2 bases from J, the junction contained 5 bases not matched to a gene. Germline V lookup: CDR1 WSHSY, CDR2 SAAADI. The CDR3 sequence is 16 residues long. The CDR3 protein is CASSELGGATYNEQFF. The DNA of the CDR3 is TGCGCCAGCAGTGAGTTGGGAGGGGCCACCTACAATGAGCAGTTCTTC.

V and J are TRBV27 and TRBJ2-7; 11 nucleotides agree with TRBD2. The CDR3 extends over 15 amino acids. V shed 3 bases and J 1 base; nucleotides not matched to a gene: 2. Germline V gene sequence: CDR1 MNHEY, CDR2 SMNVEV (reference sequence). The CDR3 bases are TGTGCCAGCAGTTTGGCTAGCGGGGGGTCCTACGAGCAGTACTTC. Translated: CASSLASGGSYEQYF.

This rearrangement joins TRBV24-1 to TRBJ2-5, with TRBD1 identical over 8 bases. V lost 4 bases and J lost 2; bases outside the gene matches: 11. The CDR3 length is 17 residues. Germline-derived CDR1 and CDR2 are KGHDR and SFDVKD. The CDR3 reads CATSDPRTGRLQETQYF. The CDR3 DNA is TGTGCCACCAGTGACCCTAGGACAGGGAGACTACAAGAGACCCAGTACTTC.

The CDR3 is CASSARDRGSYTEAFF. The CDR3 DNA reads as TGTGCCAGCAGCGCACGGGACAGGGGGAGCTACACTGAAGCTTTCTTT. The chain carries TRBV9 and TRBJ1-1; 11 bases align to TRBD1. Germline loops: CDR1 SGDLS, CDR2 YYNGEE. J lost 3 bases, V lost 3 bases, and 7 bases had no gene match. This CDR3 region has 16 residues.

J is TRBJ1-1 and V is TRBV23-1; maybe TRBD1 (5 bases). TRBV23-1 is identified as an open reading frame with a role that is uncertain. V lost 9 bases and J lost 5, with 16 bases in between. The length of the CDR3 is 13 residues. The CDR3 sequence is CARFKGLETEAFF. CDR3 nucleotide sequence: TGCGCCAGATTTAAGGGGCTGGAGACTGAAGCTTTCTTT.

The chain combines TRBV5-1 with TRBJ1-1; 9 nucleotides align to TRBD1. Losses at the gene ends were 0 bases for V and 0 bases for J; bases not matched to a gene: 9. CDR1 is SGHRS and CDR2 is YFSETQ in the germline V gene. The CDR3 consists of 18 residues. CDR3 protein: CASSLVGGQGPMNTEAFF. The CDR3 nucleotides read TGCGCCAGCAGCTTGGTTGGGGGACAGGGTCCGATGAACACTGAAGCTTTCTTT.

The V and J genes are TRBV5-1 and TRBJ1-2; D remains ambiguous. With 3 bases removed from V and 4 bases from J, the gap between germline ends came to 7 bases. The CDR3 is 12 residues long. Germline values: CDR1 SGHRS, CDR2 YFSETQ. Here the CDR3 DNA reads TGCGCCAGCAGCTCAGAGGGCTATGGCTACACCTTC. Translation gives CASSSEGYGYTF.

The rearrangement links TRBV11-2 to TRBJ2-2; TRBD1 agrees at 8 bases. Germline trimming cut 4 bases from V and 3 bases from J; bases unmatched to any gene: 10. This CDR3 is 17 amino acids long. Germline V gene lookup returns CDR1 SGHAT and CDR2 FQNNGV. The CDR3 is CASSSTQDRDHTGELFF. CDR3 coding DNA: TGTGCCAGCAGCTCAACACAGGACAGGGACCACACCGGGGAGCTGTTTTTT.

A remark on this clone: The junction departs from germline at one end; a sequencing error may be responsible. The chain has TRBV7-9 and TRBJ1-2; possible D gene TRBD1, 6 bases. The CDR3 is 15 amino acids. CDR1 and CDR2 from the germline V gene are SEHNR and FQNEAQ (reference sequence). The CDR3 loop reads CASSLARTGSYGYTF. The CDR3, as DNA: TGTGCCAGCAGCCTAGCCCGCACAGGGAGCTATGGCTACACCTTC.

The CDR3 nucleotides are TGTGCCAGCCTCTTGGTCGTCGTGAACACTGAAGCTTTCTTT. Encoded protein: CASLLVVVNTEAFF. The chain links TRBV5-5 to TRBJ1-1; D is ambiguous. The germline gives CDR1 SGHKS, CDR2 YYEKEE (reference sequence). Trimming took 7 bases from V and 0 from J, leaving 13 bases between them. The CDR3 contains 14 residues. Combining the CDR3 with reference TRBV5-5 and TRBJ1-1 gives the whole variable domain DAGVTQSPTHLIKTRGQQVTLRCSPISGHKSVSWYQQVLGQGPQFIFQYYEKEERGRGNFPDRFSARQFPNYSSELNVNALLLGDSALYLCASLLVVVNTEAFFGQGTRLTVV.

The chain employs TRBV9 and TRBJ2-2; 8 bases are shared with TRBD1. The CDR3 has 15 residues. The V gene end was trimmed by 4 bases and the J gene end by 4 bases; junction bases not matched to a gene: 6. CDR1 is SGDLS, CDR2 YYNGEE, per germline. CDR3 in amino acids: CASSLRGHITGELFF. CDR3 nucleotides: TGTGCCAGCAGCCTCAGGGGGCATATCACCGGGGAGCTGTTTTTT.

V usage is TRBV20-1 and J usage is TRBJ2-2, with D perhaps matching TRBD2 (6 bases). Germline values: CDR1 DFQATT, CDR2 SNEGSKA (reference sequence). Trimming removed 3 bases from V and 6 bases from J, with 17 bases in between. The CDR3 consists of 15 residues. CDR3 DNA: TGCAGTGCTAGTAAATCGGAGGGAGGCTCCGGGGAGCTGTTTTTT. It translates to CSASKSEGGSGELFF.

V and J are TRBV19 and TRBJ1-1, with D unresolved. CDR3 length equals 14 residues. Germline V CDR1 and CDR2: LNHDA, SQIVND (reference sequence). The germline V and J ends were trimmed by 5 bases and 11 bases, with 21 bases remaining between them. CDR3 nucleotide sequence: TGTGCCAGTAGTGCCCCGACAAGCCCAGGATGGGCTTTCTTT. This encodes CASSAPTSPGWAFF. The complete variable domain, with remaining parts taken from reference TRBV19 and TRBJ1-1, reads DGGITQSPKYLFRKEGQNVTLSCEQNLNHDAMYWYRQDPGQGLRLIYYSQIVNDFQKGDIAEGYSVSREKKESFPLTVTSAQKNPTAFYLCASSAPTSPGWAFFGQGTRLTVV.

The chain couples TRBV3-1 (or the pseudogene TRBV3-2) to TRBJ1-3; D not certain. The V end was cut by 2 bases, the J end by 0 bases, with 14 bases between. The CDR3 runs 17 residues. CDR1 is LGHDT and CDR2 is YNNKEL in the germline V gene (reference sequence). CDR3 coding DNA: TGTGCCAGCAGCCAACCCCGAGGCTCAAGCTCTGGAAACACCATATATTTT. Translation: CASSQPRGSSSGNTIYF.